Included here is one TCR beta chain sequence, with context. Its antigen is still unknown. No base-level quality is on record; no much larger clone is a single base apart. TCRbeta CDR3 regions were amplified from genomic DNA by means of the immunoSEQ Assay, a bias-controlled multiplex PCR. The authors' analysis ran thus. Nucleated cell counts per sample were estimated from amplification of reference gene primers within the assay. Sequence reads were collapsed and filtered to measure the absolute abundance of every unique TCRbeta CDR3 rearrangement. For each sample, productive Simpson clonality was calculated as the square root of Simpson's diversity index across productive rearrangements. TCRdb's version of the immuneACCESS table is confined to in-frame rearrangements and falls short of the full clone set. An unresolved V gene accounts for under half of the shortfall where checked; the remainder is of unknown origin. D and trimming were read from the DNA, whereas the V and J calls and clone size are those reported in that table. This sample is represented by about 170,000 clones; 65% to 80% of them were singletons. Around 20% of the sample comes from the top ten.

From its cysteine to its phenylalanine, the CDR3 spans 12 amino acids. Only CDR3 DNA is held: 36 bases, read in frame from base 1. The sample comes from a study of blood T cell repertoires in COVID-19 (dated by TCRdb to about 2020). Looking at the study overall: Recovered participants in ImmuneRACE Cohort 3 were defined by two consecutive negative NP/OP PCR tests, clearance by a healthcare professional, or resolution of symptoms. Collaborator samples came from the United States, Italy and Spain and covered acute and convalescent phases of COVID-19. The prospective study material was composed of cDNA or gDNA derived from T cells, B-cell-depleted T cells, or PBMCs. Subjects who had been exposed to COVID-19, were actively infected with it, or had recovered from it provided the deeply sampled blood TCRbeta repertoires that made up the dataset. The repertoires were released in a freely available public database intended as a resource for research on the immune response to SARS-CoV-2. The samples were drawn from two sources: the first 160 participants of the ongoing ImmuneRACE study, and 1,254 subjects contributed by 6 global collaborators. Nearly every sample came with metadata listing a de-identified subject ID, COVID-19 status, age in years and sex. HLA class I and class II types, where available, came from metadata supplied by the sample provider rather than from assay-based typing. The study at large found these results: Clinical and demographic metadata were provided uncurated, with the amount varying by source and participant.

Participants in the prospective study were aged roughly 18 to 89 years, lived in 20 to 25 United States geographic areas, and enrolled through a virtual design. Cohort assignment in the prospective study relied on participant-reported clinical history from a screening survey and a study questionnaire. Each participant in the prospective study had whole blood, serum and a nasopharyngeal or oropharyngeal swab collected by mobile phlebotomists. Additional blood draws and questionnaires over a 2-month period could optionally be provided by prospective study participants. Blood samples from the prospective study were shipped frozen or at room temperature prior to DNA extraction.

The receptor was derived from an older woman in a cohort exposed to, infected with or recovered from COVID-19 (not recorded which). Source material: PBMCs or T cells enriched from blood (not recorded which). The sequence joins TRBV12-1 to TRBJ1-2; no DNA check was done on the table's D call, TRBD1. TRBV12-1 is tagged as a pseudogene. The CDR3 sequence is CASSLDSYGYTF. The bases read TGTGCCAGCAGCTTGGACAGCTATGGCTACACCTTC.